This record concerns one T cell receptor beta chain sequence. The antigen remains unidentified. This entry belongs to a study of siplizumab effects on memory and regulatory T cells. Approximately 98,000 TCR templates per sample were assayed. Measured with immunoSEQ multiplex PCR; TCRdb has only the in-frame clones, and not every one. This table holds fewer than 120,000 clones, about nine tenths found once. General study points: Naive T cells seemed more diverse than memory cells and seemed major alloresponse contributors. The study did not confirm that proliferating Tregs from siplizumab cultures were suppressive.

Sequenced material: CD4+ T cells sorted from blood. The sequence was obtained from a human donor in good health.

CDR3 residues: CASSPVQLTGNSYEQYF. The DNA for the CDR3 is TGCGCCAGCAGTCCGGTTCAACTAACAGGGAATTCCTACGAGCAGTACTTC. J is TRBJ2-7 and V is TRBV5-1; D might be TRBD1 (6 bases). CDR1 and CDR2 (germline): SGHRS, YFSETQ. V lost 5 bases and J 1 base, leaving 22 bases between the germline ends. CDR3 length: 17 residues.